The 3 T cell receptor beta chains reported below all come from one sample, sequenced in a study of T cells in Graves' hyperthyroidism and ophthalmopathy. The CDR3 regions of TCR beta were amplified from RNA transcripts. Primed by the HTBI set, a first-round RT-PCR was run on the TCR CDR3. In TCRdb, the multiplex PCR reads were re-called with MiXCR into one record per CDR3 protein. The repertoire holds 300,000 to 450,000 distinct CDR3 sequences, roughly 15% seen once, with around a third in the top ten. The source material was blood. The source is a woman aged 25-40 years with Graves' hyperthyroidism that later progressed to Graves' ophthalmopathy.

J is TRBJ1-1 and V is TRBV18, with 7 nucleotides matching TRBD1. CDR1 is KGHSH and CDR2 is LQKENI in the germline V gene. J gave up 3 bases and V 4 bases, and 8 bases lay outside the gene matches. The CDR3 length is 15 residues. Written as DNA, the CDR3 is TGTGCCAGCTCACGCTCGAGGGGGCGAGACACTGAAGCTTTCTTT. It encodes CASSRSRGRDTEAFF. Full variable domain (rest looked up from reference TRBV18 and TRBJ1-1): NAGVMQNPRHLVRRRGQEARLRCSPMKGHSHVYWYRQLPEEGLKFMVYLQKENIIDESGMPKERFSAEFPKEGPSILRIQQVVRGDSAAYFCASSRSRGRDTEAFFGQGTRLTVV.

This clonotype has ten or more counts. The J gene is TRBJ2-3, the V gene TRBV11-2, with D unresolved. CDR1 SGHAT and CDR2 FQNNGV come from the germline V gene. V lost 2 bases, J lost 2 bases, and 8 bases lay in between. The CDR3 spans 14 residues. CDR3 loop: CASSLIKVTDTQYF. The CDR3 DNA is TGTGCCAGCAGCTTAATAAAGGTCACAGATACGCAGTATTTT.

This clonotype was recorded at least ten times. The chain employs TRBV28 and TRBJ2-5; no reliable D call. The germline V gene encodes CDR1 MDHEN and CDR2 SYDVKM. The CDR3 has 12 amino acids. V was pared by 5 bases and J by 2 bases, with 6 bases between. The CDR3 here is CASSPNQETQYF. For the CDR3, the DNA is TGTGCCAGCAGTCCTAATCAAGAGACCCAGTACTTC. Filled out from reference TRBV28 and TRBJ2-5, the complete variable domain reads DVKVTQSSRYLVKRTGEKVFLECVQDMDHENMFWYRQDPGLGLRLIYFSYDVKMKEKGDIPEGYSVSREKKERFSLILESASTNQTSMYLCASSPNQETQYFGPGTRLLVL.